The 9 T cell receptor beta chains below were found in one sample sequenced in a study of neurological immune-mediated disorders. The time point here: technical triplicate 1. TCRdb redid the calling of the 5' RACE reads with MiXCR, one entry per CDR3 protein. The data contain some 22,000 distinct CDR3 sequences, less than 15% of them singletons. The sequencing input was CD4+ T cells from blood. Receptors were obtained from a female donor with HTLV-1-associated myelopathy (HAM/TSP).

Many counts were recorded for this clonotype. The chain couples TRBV11-3 to TRBJ1-2; 8 nucleotides line up with TRBD1. CDR1 SGHNT and CDR2 YENEEA come from the germline V gene. This CDR3 spans 16 amino acids. With 0 bases clipped from V and 4 bases from J, the junction kept 7 bases outside the gene matches. CDR3 sequence (DNA): TGTGCCAGCAGCTTAGAGGGGCGACAGGGGACCTATGGCTACACCTTC. Amino acid sequence: CASSLEGRQGTYGYTF.

Many counts were recorded for this clonotype. This chain uses TRBV20-1 with TRBJ1-5; possible D gene TRBD1, 6 bases. The V end was cut by 4 bases, the J end by 2 bases, with 12 bases between. The CDR3 has 14 residues. The germline V gene encodes CDR1 DFQATT and CDR2 SNEGSKA (reference sequence). CDR3 sequence: CSAMTGGRNQPQHF. DNA for the CDR3: TGCAGTGCTATGACAGGCGGCCGCAATCAGCCCCAGCATTTT.

Ten or more counts support this clonotype. The chain combines TRBV6-6 with TRBJ2-1, with 12 positions matching TRBD1. Germline trimming cut 6 bases from V and 1 base from J; bases unmatched to any gene: 10. Germline CDR1 and CDR2: MNHNY and SVGAGI (reference sequence). CDR3 length equals 18 residues. As DNA, the CDR3 is TGTGCCAGCAGGGGACAGGGGGCGCCTCGAGGATCCTACAATGAGCAGTTCTTC. Its protein is CASRGQGAPRGSYNEQFF.

This clonotype came up many times. The chain carries TRBV5-1 and TRBJ2-1; TRBD1 agrees at 9 bases. CDR3 length: 15 amino acids. Germline V gene data show CDR1 as SGHRS and CDR2 as YFSETQ. Trimming cost V 1 base and J 7 bases; bases outside gene matches: 6. CDR3 residues: CASSLFTGGLNEQFF. DNA for the CDR3: TGCGCCAGCAGCTTGTTCACAGGGGGCTTGAATGAGCAGTTCTTC.

This clonotype has at least ten counts. The chain joins TRBV20-1 to TRBJ1-2, with D unresolved. The CDR3 totals 13 residues. Trimming left V 6 bases short and J 8 bases short, with 19 bases between. CDR1 DFQATT and CDR2 SNEGSKA come from the germline V gene (reference sequence). The CDR3 DNA sequence: TGCAGTGCGCCCACCAGGACCATGCGGGGCTACACCTTC. Amino acid sequence: CSAPTRTMRGYTF.

This clonotype appeared many times. The J gene is TRBJ2-1, the V gene TRBV7-2, with D possibly being TRBD2 (5 bases). Trimming stripped 3 bases from V and 9 bases from J, with 12 bases between. CDR3 size: 13 residues. Germline V gene sequence: CDR1 SGHTA, CDR2 FQGNSA. CDR3 sequence: CASSFLGLGEQFF. The CDR3 coding sequence is TGTGCCAGCAGCTTCTTAGGACTCGGTGAGCAGTTCTTC.

The chain couples TRBV7-2 to TRBJ1-2; perhaps TRBD1 as D (6 bases). CDR1 and CDR2 from the germline V gene are SGHTA and FQGNSA. CDR3 length: 17 amino acids. V gave up 3 bases and J gave up 5 bases, with 22 bases separating them. DNA for the CDR3: TGTGCCAGCAGCTTGACAGGTCTATCAGTTAGTTGGTATGGCTACACCTTC. It encodes CASSLTGLSVSWYGYTF.

In this sample, this clonotype turned up many times. The CDR3, as DNA: TGTGCCAGCAGCTTGGGGGGCGGTTATGGCTACACCTTC. This encodes CASSLGGGYGYTF. The chain has TRBV11-2 and TRBJ1-2; possible D gene TRBD1, 6 bases. Germline V CDR1 and CDR2: SGHAT, FQNNGV. This CDR3 spans 13 amino acids. The ends were cut back, 3 bases at V and 5 bases at J, with 10 bases in the middle.

Ten or more counts support this clonotype. The V gene is TRBV5-1, the J gene TRBJ2-5, with 9 bases matching TRBD1. Per germline, CDR1 SGHRS and CDR2 YFSETQ. V lost 2 bases to trimming and J lost 4 bases; unmatched junction nucleotides: 6. The CDR3 consists of 15 residues. The CDR3 region has the DNA TGCGCCAGCAGCTTACAGGGGGCTGCGGCAGAGACCCAGTACTTC. Encoded protein: CASSLQGAAAETQYF.